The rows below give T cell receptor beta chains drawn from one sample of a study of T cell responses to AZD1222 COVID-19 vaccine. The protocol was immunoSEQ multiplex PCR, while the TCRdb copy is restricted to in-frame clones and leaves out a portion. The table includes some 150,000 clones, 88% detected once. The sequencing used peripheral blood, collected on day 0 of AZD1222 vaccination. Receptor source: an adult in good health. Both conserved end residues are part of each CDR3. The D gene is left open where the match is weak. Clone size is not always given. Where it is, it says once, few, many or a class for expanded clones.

CASSTGQGGSYEQYF TGTGCCAGCTCAACGGGACAGGGAGGGTCCTACGAGCAGTACTTC . TRBJ2-7 TRBD1 TRBV5-6
CASSPWDSLDTEAFF TGTGCCAGCAGTCCATGGGACAGTTTGGACACTGAAGCTTTCTTT . TRBJ1-1 TRBD1 TRBV28
CASSQFQGVEAFF TGCGCCAGCAGTCAATTTCAGGGGGTTGAAGCTTTCTTT . TRBJ1-1 TRBD1 TRBV23-1
CASSLTGDEQYF TGCGCCAGCAGCTTGACAGGAGACGAGCAGTACTTC . TRBJ2-7 . TRBV5-1
CASRIGGKIGYTF TGTGCCAGCAGGATAGGGGGAAAGATTGGCTACACCTTC few TRBJ1-2 . TRBV5-4
CASSSIYPYNSPLHF TGCGCCAGCAGTTCCATCTATCCTTATAATTCACCCCTCCACTTT . TRBJ1-6 . TRBV23-1
CSASQGGKAFF TGCAGTGCTTCCCAAGGGGGTAAGGCTTTCTTT . TRBJ1-1 . TRBV20-1
CATVITNTGELFF TGTGCCACAGTTATTACGAACACCGGGGAGCTGTTTTTT . TRBJ2-2 . TRBV27
CASSSGTSAVEQFF TGTGCCAGCAGCTCCGGGACTAGCGCGGTTGAGCAGTTCTTC . TRBJ2-1 TRBD2 TRBV5-6
CASSRGLAGGISYEQYF TGTGCCAGCAGCAGGGGACTAGCGGGGGGGATCTCCTACGAGCAGTACTTC . TRBJ2-7 TRBD2 TRBV5-4
CASRRQYYTGELFF TGTGCCAGCAGGAGGCAGTATTACACCGGGGAGCTGTTTTTT . TRBJ2-2 . TRBV2
CASTTTRDTQYF TGTGCCAGCACCACGACGAGAGATACGCAGTATTTT . TRBJ2-3 . TRBV2
CASSQDRTGASTGELFF TGCGCCAGCAGCCAGGATCGGACAGGGGCTTCCACCGGGGAGCTGTTTTTT . TRBJ2-2 TRBD1 TRBV4-3
CASSRPNRGEETQYF TGTGCCAGCTCCCGACCGAACAGGGGAGAAGAGACCCAGTACTTC . TRBJ2-5 TRBD1 TRBV18
CASSQQTGSSYNEQFF TGTGCCAGCAGCCAGCAGACAGGCAGCTCCTACAATGAGCAGTTCTTC . TRBJ2-1 . TRBV4-2
CASSYPRQGISGNTIYF TGTGCCAGCAGTTACCCGCGACAGGGAATCTCTGGAAACACCATATATTTT . TRBJ1-3 TRBD1 TRBV6-2/TRBV6-3
CASSQGVGYGYTF TGCGCCAGCAGCCAAGGGGTTGGGTATGGCTACACCTTC . TRBJ1-2 . TRBV4-3
CASSPARDRGNQPQHF TGTGCCAGCAGCCCCGCCCGGGACAGGGGTAATCAGCCCCAGCATTTT . TRBJ1-5 TRBD1 TRBV11-3
CASTSSGRGNEAFF TGTGCCAGCACTTCCTCGGGTAGGGGAAATGAAGCTTTCTTT . TRBJ1-1 . TRBV27
CASQGPRRNTIYF TGTGCCAGTCAAGGCCCCCGGAGAAACACCATATATTTT . TRBJ1-3 . TRBV3-1/TRBV3-2
CASRLRIGTGNEKLFF TGTGCAAGTCGCTTGAGAATCGGGACAGGGAATGAAAAACTGTTTTTT once TRBJ1-4 . TRBV12-2
CASSAAGAYEQYF TGTGCCAGCTCCGCCGCAGGGGCCTACGAGCAGTACTTC . TRBJ2-7 . TRBV18
CASSLEGGQETQYF TGTGCCAGCAGCTTAGAGGGGGGGCAAGAGACCCAGTACTTC . TRBJ2-5 . TRBV7-2
CSVTGIISTEAFF TGCAGCGTTACAGGGATAATAAGCACTGAAGCTTTCTTT . TRBJ1-1 . TRBV29-1
CASSFHAGTANYGYTF TGTGCCAGCAGTTTCCACGCCGGGACAGCCAACTATGGCTACACCTTC once TRBJ1-2 TRBD1 TRBV28
CASSQELTANTEAFF TGTGCCAGCAGCCAAGAGCTGACAGCCAACACTGAAGCTTTCTTT . TRBJ1-1 . TRBV4-2
CASSQGGIGGYTF TGTGCCAGCAGCCAGGGGGGCATTGGGGGCTACACCTTC once TRBJ1-2 . TRBV3-1/TRBV3-2
CASSPGLFSGANVLTF TGTGCCAGCAGTCCTGGACTGTTCTCTGGGGCCAACGTCCTGACTTTC once TRBJ2-6 . TRBV11-2
CASSQFRDRGAYEQYF TGTGCCAGCAGTCAATTTAGGGACAGGGGGGCCTACGAGCAGTACTTC . TRBJ2-7 TRBD1 TRBV28
CASSLVSGIGATNEKLFF TGTGCCAGCAGTTTGGTTTCCGGGATCGGGGCAACTAATGAAAAACTGTTTTTT . TRBJ1-4 . TRBV27
CASSLGLGNNYGYTF TGTGCCAGCAGCTTAGGATTGGGGAATAACTATGGCTACACCTTC . TRBJ1-2 . TRBV7-2